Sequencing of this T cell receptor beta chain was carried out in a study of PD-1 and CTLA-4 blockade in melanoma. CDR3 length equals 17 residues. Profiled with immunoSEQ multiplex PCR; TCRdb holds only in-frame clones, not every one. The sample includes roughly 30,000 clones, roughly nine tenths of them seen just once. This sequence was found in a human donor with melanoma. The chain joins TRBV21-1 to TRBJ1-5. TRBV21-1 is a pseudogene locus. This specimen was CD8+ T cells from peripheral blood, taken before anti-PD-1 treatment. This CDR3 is CASSKVKGHHDDEPQHF. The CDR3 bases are TGTGCCAGCAGCAAAGTCAAGGGCCACCATGATGACGAGCCCCAGCATTTT.